This TCR beta chain was found in a study of yellow fever vaccine responses in identical twins. TCRdb ran MiXCR on the RT-PCR reads and lists one entry per CDR3 protein. The sample includes some 9,900 distinct CDR3 sequences, around four fifths of them seen just once. CDR1 is LNHDA and CDR2 is SQIVND in the germline V gene (reference sequence). The CDR3 consists of 17 residues. V gave up 6 bases and J gave up 1 base; unmatched junction bases: 10. The receptor comes from a woman aged 18 to 35 who received the yellow fever vaccine. This chain connects TRBV19 to TRBJ1-5; TRBD1 matches 9 bases. The sample was T cells from blood (PBMCs), unsorted or a sorted subset (not recorded which), taken before or after yellow fever vaccination (not recorded which). The CDR3 region has the DNA TGTGCCAGTAGGACCGACACAGGGGGCGCGAGCAATCAGCCCCAGCATTTT. This gives the protein CASRTDTGGASNQPQHF.